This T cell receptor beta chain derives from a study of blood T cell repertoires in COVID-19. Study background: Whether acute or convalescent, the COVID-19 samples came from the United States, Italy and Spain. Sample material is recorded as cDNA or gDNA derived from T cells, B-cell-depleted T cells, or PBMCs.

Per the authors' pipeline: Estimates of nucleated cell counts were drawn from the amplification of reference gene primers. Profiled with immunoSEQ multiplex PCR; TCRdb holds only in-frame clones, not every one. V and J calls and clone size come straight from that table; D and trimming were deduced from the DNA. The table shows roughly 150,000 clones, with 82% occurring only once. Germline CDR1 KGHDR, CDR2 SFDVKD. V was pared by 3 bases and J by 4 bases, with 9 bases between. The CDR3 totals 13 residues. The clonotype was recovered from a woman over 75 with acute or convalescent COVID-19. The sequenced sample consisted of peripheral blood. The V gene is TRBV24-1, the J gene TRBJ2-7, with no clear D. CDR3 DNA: TGTGCCACCAGTGATCCACTTAGTTACGAGCAGTACTTC. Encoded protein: CATSDPLSYEQYF.